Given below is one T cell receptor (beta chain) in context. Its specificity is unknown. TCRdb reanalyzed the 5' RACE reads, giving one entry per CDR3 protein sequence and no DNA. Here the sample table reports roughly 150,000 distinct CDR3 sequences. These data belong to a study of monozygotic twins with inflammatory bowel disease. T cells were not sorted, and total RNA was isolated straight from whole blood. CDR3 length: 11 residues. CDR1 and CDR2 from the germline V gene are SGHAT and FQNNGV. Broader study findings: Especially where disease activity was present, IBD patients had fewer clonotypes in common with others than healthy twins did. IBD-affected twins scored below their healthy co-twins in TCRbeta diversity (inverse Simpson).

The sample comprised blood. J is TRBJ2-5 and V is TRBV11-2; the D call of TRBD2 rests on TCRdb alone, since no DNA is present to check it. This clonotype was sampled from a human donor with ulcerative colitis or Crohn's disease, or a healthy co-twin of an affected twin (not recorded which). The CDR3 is CASALTETQYF.